The T cell receptor (beta chain) described here comes from a study of blood T cell repertoires in COVID-19. The trim removed 2 bases at V and 2 bases at J, leaving 3 bases unmatched. From germline, CDR1 is MGHRA and CDR2 YSYEKL. CDR3 length: 15 amino acids. Everyone who took part was about 18 to 90 years old, and they came from 24 US areas. Participants were placed into cohorts based on the clinical history they reported. Cohort 3 recovery required two negative PCRs, clearance, or symptom resolution. Authors' data handling: By means of reference gene primer amplification, nucleated cell counts were estimated. Data came from immunoSEQ multiplex PCR; TCRdb stores just in-frame clones and leaves some out. V and J calls and clone size are those listed in that table; D and trimming were worked out from the DNA. This table has over 200,000 clones, around 90% appearing once.

Sequencing used PBMCs or T cells enriched from blood (not recorded which). The V call is TRBV4-1, the J call TRBJ2-3, with 8 positions matching TRBD2. The clonotype was recovered from a man aged 30 to 39 who had recovered from COVID-19. CDR3: CASSQWRGATDTQYF. CDR3 DNA: TGCGCCAGCAGCCAATGGCGGGGGGCCACAGATACGCAGTATTTT.